Listed below are T cell receptor beta chains from one sample, sequenced in a study of blood T cell repertoires in COVID-19. TCRdb keeps only in-frame clones here, not all; method: immunoSEQ multiplex PCR. The sample lists about 150,000 clones, about nine tenths seen once, with over 3.5% in the top ten. What was sequenced was peripheral blood. The source is a woman aged 55-70 years with active or convalescent COVID-19. Both conserved end residues are part of each CDR3.

J gene: TRBJ1-5; V gene: TRBV7-8; CDR3 protein: CASSLGSGVGNQPQHF
J gene: TRBJ1-4; V gene: TRBV4-3; CDR3 protein: CASSQVPGQGLFRLFF
J gene: TRBJ2-2; V gene: TRBV24-1; CDR3 protein: CATSDSGSGELFF
J gene: TRBJ1-6; V gene: TRBV5-5; CDR3 protein: CASSARTGGASNSPLHF
J gene: TRBJ2-1; V gene: TRBV2; CDR3 protein: CASVSQVAGGQGEQFF
J gene: TRBJ2-2; V gene: TRBV6-5; CDR3 protein: CASSYPAGASGELFF
J gene: TRBJ2-1; V gene: TRBV18; CDR3 protein: CASSPTETGAYYNEQFF
J gene: TRBJ2-5; V gene: TRBV7-2; CDR3 protein: CASSLTRTNGGDQETQYF
J gene: TRBJ1-4; V gene: TRBV16; CDR3 protein: CASSQTRTDNEKLFF
J gene: TRBJ1-5; V gene: TRBV3-1/TRBV3-2; CDR3 protein: CASSQAAGGYSNQPQHF
J gene: TRBJ2-2; V gene: TRBV7-8; CDR3 protein: CASSPPLRFFTGELFF
J gene: TRBJ1-5; V gene: TRBV6-4; CDR3 protein: CASSVQQGQPQHF
J gene: TRBJ1-1; V gene: TRBV7-2; CDR3 protein: CASSLSYRDSEAFF
J gene: TRBJ2-3; V gene: TRBV6-5; CDR3 protein: CASRDRGASTDTQYF
J gene: TRBJ1-1; V gene: TRBV9; CDR3 protein: CASSVGSRAATEAFF
J gene: TRBJ2-3; V gene: TRBV3-1/TRBV3-2; CDR3 protein: CASSQGVAGTDTQYF
J gene: TRBJ1-4; V gene: TRBV10-3; CDR3 protein: CAISPGQGAEKLFF
J gene: TRBJ1-2; V gene: TRBV7-9; CDR3 protein: CASSPSPGGPPSYGYTF
J gene: TRBJ1-4; V gene: TRBV19; CDR3 protein: CASSTAGSGGEKLFF
J gene: TRBJ1-2; V gene: TRBV4-1; CDR3 protein: CASSQVGDRDAGYTF
J gene: TRBJ2-2; V gene: TRBV12-3/TRBV12-4; CDR3 protein: CASSKQGFGELFF
J gene: TRBJ1-5; V gene: TRBV19; CDR3 protein: CASSMTGRGDQPQHF
J gene: TRBJ1-5; V gene: TRBV6-5; CDR3 protein: CASTDETGLNQPQHF
J gene: TRBJ1-1; V gene: TRBV10-3; CDR3 protein: CAISEGGAMNTEAFF
J gene: TRBJ2-5; V gene: TRBV5-5; CDR3 protein: CASSLPPEGTQYF
J gene: TRBJ2-7; V gene: TRBV5-1; CDR3 protein: CASSVSGGPYEQYF
J gene: TRBJ1-2; V gene: TRBV18; CDR3 protein: CASSRSGSGGYDTF
J gene: TRBJ1-2; V gene: TRBV6-2/TRBV6-3; CDR3 protein: CASSSSGYGYTF
J gene: TRBJ2-1; V gene: TRBV7-3; CDR3 protein: CASSSHTGLSYNEQFF
J gene: TRBJ2-3; V gene: TRBV5-1; CDR3 protein: CASRTPFTDTQYF
J gene: TRBJ2-4; V gene: TRBV11-2; CDR3 protein: CASSLQRGTSGTKNIQYF
J gene: TRBJ2-1; V gene: TRBV12-3/TRBV12-4; CDR3 protein: CASRADRAHEQFF
J gene: TRBJ2-1; V gene: TRBV7-2; CDR3 protein: CASSLAGSGGGAYNEQFF
J gene: TRBJ2-7; V gene: TRBV5-6; CDR3 protein: CASSLAGKYEQYF
J gene: TRBJ1-5; V gene: TRBV9; CDR3 protein: CASSVAGTGGKQPQHF
J gene: TRBJ1-6; V gene: TRBV7-9; CDR3 protein: CASSLDQGGNSPLHF
J gene: TRBJ2-4; V gene: TRBV25-1; CDR3 protein: CASSDSGPLAKNIQYF
J gene: TRBJ2-1; V gene: TRBV15; CDR3 protein: CATSFGLAGGPNEQFF
J gene: TRBJ1-2; V gene: TRBV20-1; CDR3 protein: CSAPGVGGYTF
J gene: TRBJ2-3; V gene: TRBV15; CDR3 protein: CATSENRGSTDTQYF
J gene: TRBJ1-2; V gene: TRBV20-1; CDR3 protein: CSATPGGAYTF
J gene: TRBJ2-1; V gene: TRBV5-5; CDR3 protein: CASSPISSGGFNEQFF
J gene: TRBJ1-1; V gene: TRBV7-2; CDR3 protein: CASSSTGIPEAFF
J gene: TRBJ2-1; V gene: TRBV5-1; CDR3 protein: CASSLAGGGFNEQFF
J gene: TRBJ1-5; V gene: TRBV28; CDR3 protein: CASRLQVYSNQPQHF